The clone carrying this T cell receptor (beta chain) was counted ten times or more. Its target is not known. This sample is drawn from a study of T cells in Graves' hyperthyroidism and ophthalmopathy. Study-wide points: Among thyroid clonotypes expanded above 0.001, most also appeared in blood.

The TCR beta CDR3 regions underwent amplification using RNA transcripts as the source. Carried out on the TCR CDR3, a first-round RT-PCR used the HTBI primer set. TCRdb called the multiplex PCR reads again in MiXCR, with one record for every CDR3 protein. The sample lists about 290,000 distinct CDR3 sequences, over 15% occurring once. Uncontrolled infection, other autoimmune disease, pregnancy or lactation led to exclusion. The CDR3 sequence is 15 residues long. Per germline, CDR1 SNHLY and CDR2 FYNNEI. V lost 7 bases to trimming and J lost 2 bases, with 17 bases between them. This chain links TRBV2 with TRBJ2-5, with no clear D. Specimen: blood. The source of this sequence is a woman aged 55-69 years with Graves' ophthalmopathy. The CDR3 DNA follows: TGTGCCAGCACCCCACAGTCGCGGAAACAAGAGACCCAGTACTTC. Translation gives CASTPQSRKQETQYF.